The 10 T cell receptor beta chains given below trace back to one sample, sequenced in a study of T cell repertoires in cytomegalovirus infection. For these receptors, no antigen is known. MiXCR, applied by TCRdb to the reads, yields one record per CDR3 protein. The data contain about 500,000 distinct CDR3 sequences, about 33% of them singletons. This specimen consisted of cultured PBMCs, obtained from culture after CMV antigen stimulation. The receptors here all came from a human donor in good health (CMV status not recorded). Some clones in this sample may be carry-over from other donors' samples.

This rearrangement joins TRBV6-1 to TRBJ2-5, with 9 bases lining up with TRBD2. V lost 1 base, J lost 4 bases, and 4 bases stayed unmatched. Germline-derived CDR1 and CDR2 are MNHNS and SASEGT. This CDR3 comprises 15 residues. DNA of the CDR3: TGTGCCAGCAGTGAAGGGGCGGGAGGGGTAGAGACCCAGTACTTC. Encoded protein: CASSEGAGGVETQYF.

V gene TRBV20-1 combines with J gene TRBJ1-5, with D uncertain. Germline V gene data show CDR1 as DFQATT and CDR2 as SNEGSKA (reference sequence). V lost 5 bases to trimming and J lost 5 bases, with 10 bases between them. The CDR3 covers 12 residues. DNA of the CDR3: TGCAGTGCTGCTCAAGGTGATCAGCCCCAGCATTTT. Its protein is CSAAQGDQPQHF.

The J gene is TRBJ2-1, the V gene TRBV7-6; 12 bases agree with TRBD2. Trimming took 5 bases from V and 10 from J; bases not matched to a gene: 12. CDR1 and CDR2 (germline): SGHVS, FNYEAQ. The CDR3 loop spans 16 amino acids. The CDR3 spells CASSDAGLAGGLEQFF. As DNA, the CDR3 is TGTGCCAGCAGCGACGCGGGACTAGCGGGCGGGTTAGAGCAGTTCTTC. The variable domain in full, with the rest retrieved from reference TRBV7-6 and TRBJ2-1, is GAGVSQSPRYKVTKRGQDVALRCDPISGHVSLYWYRQALGQGPEFLTYFNYEAQQDKSGLPNDRFSAERPEGSISTLTIQRTEQRDSAMYRCASSDAGLAGGLEQFFGPGTRLTVL.

The chain combines TRBV6-2 or TRBV6-3 with TRBJ2-3; TRBD2 agrees at 11 bases. Germline-derived CDR1 and CDR2 are MNHEY and SVGEGT. The CDR3 contains 17 residues. V dropped 5 bases and J dropped 5; count of bases not matched to a gene: 12. The CDR3 spells CASSRLAGRVGVDTQYF. The CDR3 DNA reads as TGTGCCAGCAGTCGACTAGCGGGGCGTGTAGGAGTAGATACGCAGTATTTT.

This chain uses TRBV27 with TRBJ2-3; D is unclear. Deletions cut 6 bases from V and 4 bases from J, with 14 bases between. This CDR3 is built from 14 residues. Germline CDR1 MNHEY, CDR2 SMNVEV (reference sequence). CDR3 nucleotide sequence: TGTGCCAGCAGCCGAGAGGTAGCCGCAGATACGCAGTATTTT. Amino acid sequence: CASSREVAADTQYF.

The rearrangement joins TRBV12-5 to TRBJ2-2; D call uncertain. The CDR3 length is 16 residues. The germline V and J ends were trimmed by 1 base and 1 base, with 10 bases remaining between them. Germline V gene data show CDR1 as LGHNT and CDR2 as FRNRAP. The CDR3 is CASGLGTGRNTGELFF. Written as DNA, the CDR3 is TGTGCTAGTGGTTTGGGGACCGGCCGGAACACCGGGGAGCTGTTTTTT. The whole variable domain, filled in from reference TRBV12-5 and TRBJ2-2, reads DARVTQTPRHKVTEMGQEVTMRCQPILGHNTVFWYRQTMMQGLELLAYFRNRAPLDDSGMPKDRFSAEMPDATLATLKIQPSEPRDSAVYFCASGLGTGRNTGELFFGEGSRLTVL.

This clonotype was recorded a few times. The V and J genes are TRBV12-3 or TRBV12-4 and TRBJ2-1; 7 bases map to TRBD2. This CDR3 comprises 16 residues. Trimming took 5 bases from V and 4 from J; bases not matched to a gene: 11. CDR3 DNA sequence: TGTGCCAGCAGTCGGGGGGACTCCCTCGGGTACAATGAGCAGTTCTTC. It specifies CASSRGDSLGYNEQFF.

This rearrangement joins TRBV10-3 to TRBJ2-1, with D possibly TRBD2 on 7 matching bases. V lost 11 bases to trimming and J lost 9 bases, with 20 bases between them. Germline CDR1 is ENHRY and CDR2 is SYGVKD. The CDR3 runs 13 residues. The CDR3 DNA reads as TGTGCCTCCGGGGCCGGGGGGCAGGGTGAGCAGTTCTTC. This gives the protein CASGAGGQGEQFF.

In its sample, this clonotype was seen a few times. The V call is TRBV20-1, the J call TRBJ2-7, with 11 nucleotides matching TRBD1. V was clipped by 3 bases and J by 7 bases; unmatched bases: 8. The CDR3 length is 14 residues. CDR1 and CDR2 (germline): DFQATT, SNEGSKA (reference sequence). CDR3 DNA sequence: TGCAGTGCTAGTCCGGGACAGGGGGTGGGAGAGCAGTACTTC. It yields the protein CSASPGQGVGEQYF.

This clonotype was seen more than once but under ten times. CDR3 coding DNA: TGTGCCAGCAGCTTGGGACTAGTACCAGGCAATGAGCAGTTCTTC. Amino acids: CASSLGLVPGNEQFF. The chain carries TRBV7-9 and TRBJ2-1; 8 nucleotides align to TRBD2. The CDR3 runs 15 residues. The V gene's germline CDR1 is SEHNR and CDR2 FQNEAQ (reference sequence). V lost 3 bases, J lost 6 bases, and 7 bases stayed unmatched.